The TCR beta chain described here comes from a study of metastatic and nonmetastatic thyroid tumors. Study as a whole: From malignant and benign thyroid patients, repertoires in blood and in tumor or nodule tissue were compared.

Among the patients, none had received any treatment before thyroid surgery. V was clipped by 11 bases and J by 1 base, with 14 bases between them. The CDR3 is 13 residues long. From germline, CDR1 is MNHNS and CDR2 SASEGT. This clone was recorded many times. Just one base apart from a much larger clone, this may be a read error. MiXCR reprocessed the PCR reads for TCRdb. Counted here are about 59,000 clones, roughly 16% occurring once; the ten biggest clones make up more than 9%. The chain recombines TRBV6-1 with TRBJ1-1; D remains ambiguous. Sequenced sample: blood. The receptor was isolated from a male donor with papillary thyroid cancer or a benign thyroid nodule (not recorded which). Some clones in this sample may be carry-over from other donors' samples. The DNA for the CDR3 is TGTGCCGGCACTGAGAGGGAGAACACTGAAGCTTTCTTT. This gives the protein CAGTERENTEAFF.